This TCR beta chain was documented in a study of radiation and T cells in renal cell carcinoma. General study points: In blood, top tumor clones expanded by 2 weeks, shrinking by 4.

Time point defined: baseline pretreatment blood. This sample's treatment: 15 Gy SBRT to primary tumor, nephrectomy 4 weeks later. The CDR3 is 14 amino acids. The V end lost 6 bases, the J end lost 0 bases, and 9 bases lay between the germline ends. Germline V gene lookup returns CDR1 LGHNT and CDR2 FRNRAP. The data were produced by immunoSEQ multiplex PCR, yet TCRdb's version contains in-frame clones alone and is incomplete. Of some 95,000 clones listed, 86% are singletons. A word on this clone: Its antigen remains unknown.

This sample comprised blood, obtained from a patient whose treatment included radiotherapy and nephrectomy. The sequence came from a middle-aged man with renal cell carcinoma. This rearrangement joins TRBV12-5 to TRBJ2-1; D remains unclear. DNA for the CDR3: TGTGCTAGTGGCCCGGTGAGCTCCTACAATGAGCAGTTCTTC. Amino acids: CASGPVSSYNEQFF.